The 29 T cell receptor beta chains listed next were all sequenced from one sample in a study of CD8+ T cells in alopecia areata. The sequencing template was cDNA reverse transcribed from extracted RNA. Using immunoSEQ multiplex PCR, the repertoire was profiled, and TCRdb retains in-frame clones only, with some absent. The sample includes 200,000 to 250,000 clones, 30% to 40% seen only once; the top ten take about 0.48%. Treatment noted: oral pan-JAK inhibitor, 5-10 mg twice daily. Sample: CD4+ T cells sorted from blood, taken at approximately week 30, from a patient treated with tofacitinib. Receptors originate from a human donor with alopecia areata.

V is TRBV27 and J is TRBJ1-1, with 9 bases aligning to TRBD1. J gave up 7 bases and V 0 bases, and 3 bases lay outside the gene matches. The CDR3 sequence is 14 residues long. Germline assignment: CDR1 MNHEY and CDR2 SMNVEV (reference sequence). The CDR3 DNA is TGTGCCAGCAGTTTATCAGGGACAGGGCGTGAAGCTTTCTTT. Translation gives CASSLSGTGREAFF.

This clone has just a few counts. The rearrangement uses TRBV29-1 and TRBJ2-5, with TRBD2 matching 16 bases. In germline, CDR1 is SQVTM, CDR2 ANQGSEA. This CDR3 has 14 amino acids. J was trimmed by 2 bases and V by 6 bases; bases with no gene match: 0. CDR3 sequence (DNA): TGCAGCGTGGGACTAGCGGGGGGGCAAGAGACCCAGTACTTC. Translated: CSVGLAGGQETQYF.

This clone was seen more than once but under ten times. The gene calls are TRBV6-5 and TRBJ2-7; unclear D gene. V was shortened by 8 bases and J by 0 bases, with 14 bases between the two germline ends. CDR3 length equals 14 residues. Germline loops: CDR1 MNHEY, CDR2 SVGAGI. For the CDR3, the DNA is TGTGCCAGCCAACGCGAGCAGACCTCCTACGAGCAGTACTTC. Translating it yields CASQREQTSYEQYF.

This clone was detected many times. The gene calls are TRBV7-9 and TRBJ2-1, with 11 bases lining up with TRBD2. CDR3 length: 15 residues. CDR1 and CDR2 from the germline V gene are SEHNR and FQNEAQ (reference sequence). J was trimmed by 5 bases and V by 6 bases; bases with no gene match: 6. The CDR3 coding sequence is TGTGCCAGCAGGCCTACTAGCGGGAGACACAATGAGCAGTTCTTC. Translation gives CASRPTSGRHNEQFF. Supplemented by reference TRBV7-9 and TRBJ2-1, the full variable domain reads DTGVSQNPRHKITKRGQNVTFRCDPISEHNRLYWYRQTLGQGPEFLTYFQNEAQLEKSRLLSDRFSAERPKGSFSTLEIQRTEQGDSAMYLCASRPTSGRHNEQFFGPGTRLTVL.

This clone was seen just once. The CDR3 DNA is TGCGCCAGCAGTAGAGTGGTGGGACAGGGCGGTGAAAAACTGTTTTTT. Its protein is CASSRVVGQGGEKLFF. The chain joins TRBV5-1 to TRBJ1-4, with 9 nucleotides matching TRBD1. The germline gives CDR1 SGHRS, CDR2 YFSETQ. J gave up 7 bases and V 5 bases, and 12 bases lay outside the gene matches. This CDR3 is 16 amino acids long.

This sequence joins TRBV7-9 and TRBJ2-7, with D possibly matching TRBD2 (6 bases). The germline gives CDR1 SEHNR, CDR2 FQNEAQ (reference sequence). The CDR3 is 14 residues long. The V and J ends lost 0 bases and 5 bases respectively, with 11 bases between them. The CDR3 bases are TGTGCCAGCAGCTTAGCTTTTGGAGGGGACGAGCAGTACTTC. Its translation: CASSLAFGGDEQYF. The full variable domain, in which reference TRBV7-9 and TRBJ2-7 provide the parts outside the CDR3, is DTGVSQNPRHKITKRGQNVTFRCDPISEHNRLYWYRQTLGQGPEFLTYFQNEAQLEKSRLLSDRFSAERPKGSFSTLEIQRTEQGDSAMYLCASSLAFGGDEQYFGPGTRLTVT.

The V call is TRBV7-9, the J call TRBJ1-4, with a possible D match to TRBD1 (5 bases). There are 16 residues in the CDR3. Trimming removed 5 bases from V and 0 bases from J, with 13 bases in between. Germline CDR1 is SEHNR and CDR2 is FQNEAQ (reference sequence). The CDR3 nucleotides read TGTGCCAGCAGCCCCGGGGGTGCAGCAACTAATGAAAAACTGTTTTTT. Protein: CASSPGGAATNEKLFF.

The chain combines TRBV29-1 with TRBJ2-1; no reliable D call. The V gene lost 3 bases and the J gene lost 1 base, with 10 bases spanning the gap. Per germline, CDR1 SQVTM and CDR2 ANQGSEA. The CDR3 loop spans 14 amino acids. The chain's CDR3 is CSVDSIRSYNEQFF. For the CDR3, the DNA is TGCAGCGTTGATAGCATAAGGTCCTACAATGAGCAGTTCTTC.

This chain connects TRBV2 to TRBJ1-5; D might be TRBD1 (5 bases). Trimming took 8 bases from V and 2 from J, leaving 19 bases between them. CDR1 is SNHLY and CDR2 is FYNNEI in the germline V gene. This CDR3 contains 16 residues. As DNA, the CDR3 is TGTGCCAGCGGGGGGAGGGACGAGATTGGCAATCAGCCCCAGCATTTT. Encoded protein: CASGGRDEIGNQPQHF.

CDR3 nucleotides: TGTGCCAGCAGTGAATGGAGCAGGGGGGAGACCCAGTACTTC. Its protein product is CASSEWSRGETQYF. The chain recombines TRBV25-1 with TRBJ2-5; 7 bases are shared with TRBD1. V was clipped by 1 base and J by 5 bases; unmatched bases: 4. CDR1 MGHDK and CDR2 SYGVNS come from the germline V gene. The length of the CDR3 is 14 residues.

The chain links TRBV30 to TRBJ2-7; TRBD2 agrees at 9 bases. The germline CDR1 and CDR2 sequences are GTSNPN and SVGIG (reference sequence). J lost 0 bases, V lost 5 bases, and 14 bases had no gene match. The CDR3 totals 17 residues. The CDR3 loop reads CAWGLPGLAVFSYEQYF. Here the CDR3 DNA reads TGTGCCTGGGGCCTCCCGGGACTAGCTGTCTTCTCCTACGAGCAGTACTTC.

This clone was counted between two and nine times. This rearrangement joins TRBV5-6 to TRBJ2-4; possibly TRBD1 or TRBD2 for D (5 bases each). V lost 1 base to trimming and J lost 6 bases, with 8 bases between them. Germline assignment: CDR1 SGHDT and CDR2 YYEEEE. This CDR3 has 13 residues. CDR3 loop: CASSLLGVNIQYF. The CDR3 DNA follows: TGTGCCAGCAGCTTGTTGGGGGTAAACATTCAGTACTTC.

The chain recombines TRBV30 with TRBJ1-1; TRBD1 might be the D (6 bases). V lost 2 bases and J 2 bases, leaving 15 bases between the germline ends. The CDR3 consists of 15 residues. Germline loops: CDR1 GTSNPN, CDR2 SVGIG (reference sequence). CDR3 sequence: CAWSRQAVKNTEAFF. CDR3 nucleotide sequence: TGTGCCTGGAGTAGACAGGCAGTGAAAAACACTGAAGCTTTCTTT. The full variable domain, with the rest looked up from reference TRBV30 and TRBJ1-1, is SQTIHQWPATLVQPVGSPLSLECTVEGTSNPNLYWYRQAAGRGLQLLFYSVGIGQISSEVPQNLSASRPQDRQFILSSKKLLLSDSGFYLCAWSRQAVKNTEAFFGQGTRLTVV.

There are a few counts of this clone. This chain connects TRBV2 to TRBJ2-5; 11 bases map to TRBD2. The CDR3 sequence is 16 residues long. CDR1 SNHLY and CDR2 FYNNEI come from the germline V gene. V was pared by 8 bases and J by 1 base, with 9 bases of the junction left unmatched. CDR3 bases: TGTGCCAGCCTACGTGGGACTAGCGGACCCCAAGAGACCCAGTACTTC. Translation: CASLRGTSGPQETQYF.

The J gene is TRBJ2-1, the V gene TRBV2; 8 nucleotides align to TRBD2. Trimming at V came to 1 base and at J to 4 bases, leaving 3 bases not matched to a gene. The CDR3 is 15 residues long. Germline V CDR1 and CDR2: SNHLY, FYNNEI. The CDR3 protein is CASSEELAEYNEQFF. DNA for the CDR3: TGTGCCAGCAGTGAAGAACTAGCGGAATACAATGAGCAGTTCTTC.

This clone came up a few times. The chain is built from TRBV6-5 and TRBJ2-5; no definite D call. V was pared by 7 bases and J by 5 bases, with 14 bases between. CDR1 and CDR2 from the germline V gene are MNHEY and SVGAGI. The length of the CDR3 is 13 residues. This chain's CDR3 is CASKFPGLETQYF. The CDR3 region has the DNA TGTGCCAGCAAATTCCCAGGTTTGGAGACCCAGTACTTC.

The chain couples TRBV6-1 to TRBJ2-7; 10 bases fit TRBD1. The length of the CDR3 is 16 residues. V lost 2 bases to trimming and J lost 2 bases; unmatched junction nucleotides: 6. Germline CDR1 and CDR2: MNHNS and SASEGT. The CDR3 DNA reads TGTGCCAGCAGTGAACACGGGACAGGGGATCCCTACGAGCAGTACTTC. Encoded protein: CASSEHGTGDPYEQYF.

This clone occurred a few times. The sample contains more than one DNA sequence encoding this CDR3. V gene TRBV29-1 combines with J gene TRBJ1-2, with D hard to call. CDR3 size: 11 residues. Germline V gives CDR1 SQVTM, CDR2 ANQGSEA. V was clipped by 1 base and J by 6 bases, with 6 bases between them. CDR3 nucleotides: TGCAGCGTTGAAGGGACGGATGGCTACACCTTC. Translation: CSVEGTDGYTF. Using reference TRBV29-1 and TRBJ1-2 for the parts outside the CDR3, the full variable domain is SAVISQKPSRDICQRGTSLTIQCQVDSQVTMMFWYRQQPGQSLTLIATANQGSEATYESGFVIDKFPISRPNLTFSTLTVSNMSPEDSSIYLCSVEGTDGYTFGSGTRLTVV.

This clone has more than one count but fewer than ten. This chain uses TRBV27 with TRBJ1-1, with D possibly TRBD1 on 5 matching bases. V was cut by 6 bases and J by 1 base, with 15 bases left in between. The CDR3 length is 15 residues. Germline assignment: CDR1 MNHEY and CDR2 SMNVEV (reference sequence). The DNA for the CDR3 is TGTGCCAGCAGCTCCCTCGGGGCCGGGAACACTGAAGCTTTCTTT. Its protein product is CASSSLGAGNTEAFF.

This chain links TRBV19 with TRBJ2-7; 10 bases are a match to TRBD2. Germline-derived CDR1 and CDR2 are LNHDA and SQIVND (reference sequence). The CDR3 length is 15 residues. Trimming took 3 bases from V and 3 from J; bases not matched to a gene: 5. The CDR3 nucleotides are TGTGCCAGTAGTATCGGACTAGCGGTGCTCTACGAGCAGTACTTC. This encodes CASSIGLAVLYEQYF.

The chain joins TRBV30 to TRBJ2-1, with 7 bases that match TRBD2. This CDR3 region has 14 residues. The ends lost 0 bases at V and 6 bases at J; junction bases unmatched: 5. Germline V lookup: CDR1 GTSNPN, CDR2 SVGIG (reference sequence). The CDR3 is CAWSVRLAANEQFF. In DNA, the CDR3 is TGTGCCTGGAGTGTACGGCTAGCGGCCAATGAGCAGTTCTTC.

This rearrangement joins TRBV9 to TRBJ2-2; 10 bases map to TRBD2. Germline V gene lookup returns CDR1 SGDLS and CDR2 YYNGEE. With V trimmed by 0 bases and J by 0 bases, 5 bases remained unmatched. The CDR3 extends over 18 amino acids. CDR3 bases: TGTGCCAGCAGCGTAGGCCTAGCGGGGGACGCGAACACCGGGGAGCTGTTTTTT. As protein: CASSVGLAGDANTGELFF.

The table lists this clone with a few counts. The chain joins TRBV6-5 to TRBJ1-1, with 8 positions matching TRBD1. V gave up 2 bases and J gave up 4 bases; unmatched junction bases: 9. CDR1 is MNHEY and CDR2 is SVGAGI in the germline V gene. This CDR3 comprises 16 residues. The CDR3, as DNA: TGTGCCAGCAGTTACATACCCTGGACAGGGAGCACTGAAGCTTTCTTT. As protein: CASSYIPWTGSTEAFF.

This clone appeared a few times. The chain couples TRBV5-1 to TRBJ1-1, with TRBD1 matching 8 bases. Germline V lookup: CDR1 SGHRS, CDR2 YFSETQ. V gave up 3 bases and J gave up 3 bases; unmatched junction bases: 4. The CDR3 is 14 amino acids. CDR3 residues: CASSSDREDTEAFF. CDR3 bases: TGCGCCAGCAGCTCGGACAGGGAGGACACTGAAGCTTTCTTT.

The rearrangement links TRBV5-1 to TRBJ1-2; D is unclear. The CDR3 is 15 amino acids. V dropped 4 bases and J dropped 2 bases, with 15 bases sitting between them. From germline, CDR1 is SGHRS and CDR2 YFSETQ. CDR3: CASSPGHDRNYGYTF. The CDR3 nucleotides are TGCGCCAGCAGCCCCGGTCACGACCGAAACTATGGCTACACCTTC.

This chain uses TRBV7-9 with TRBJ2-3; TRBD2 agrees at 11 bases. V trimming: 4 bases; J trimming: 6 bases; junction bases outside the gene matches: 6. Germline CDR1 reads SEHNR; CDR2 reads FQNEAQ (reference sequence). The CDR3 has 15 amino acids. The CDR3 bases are TGTGCCAGCAGCTCACTAGCGGGGGCGAGTGATACGCAGTATTTT. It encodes CASSSLAGASDTQYF.

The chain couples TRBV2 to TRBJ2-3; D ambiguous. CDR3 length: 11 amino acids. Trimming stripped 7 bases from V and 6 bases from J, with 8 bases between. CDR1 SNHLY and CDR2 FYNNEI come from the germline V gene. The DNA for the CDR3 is TGTGCCAGCATGCGAGAGGATACGCAGTATTTT. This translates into CASMREDTQYF.

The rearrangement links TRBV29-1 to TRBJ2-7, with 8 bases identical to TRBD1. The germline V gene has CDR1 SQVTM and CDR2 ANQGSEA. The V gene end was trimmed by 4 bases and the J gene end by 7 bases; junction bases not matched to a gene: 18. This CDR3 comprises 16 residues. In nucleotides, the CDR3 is TGCAGCGTTGCAGCAGGGGGCAGTCCGTTTCCGTGGGAGCAGTACTTC. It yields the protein CSVAAGGSPFPWEQYF.

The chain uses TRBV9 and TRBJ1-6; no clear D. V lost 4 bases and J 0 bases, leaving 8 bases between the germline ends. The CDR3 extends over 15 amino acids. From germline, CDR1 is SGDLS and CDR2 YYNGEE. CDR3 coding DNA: TGTGCCAGCAGCTCCGATAGCTCCTATAATTCACCCCTCCACTTT. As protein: CASSSDSSYNSPLHF.